This T cell receptor beta chain was observed in a study of tumor-infiltrating lymphocytes in primary liver carcinoma. Overall study context: These patients were men and women whose ages were 30 to 69 years. Study-wide findings and caveats: Just about 7.5-24% of leading clones were found in every one of five regions. Paired tumor-adjacent and tumor-blood samples overlapped less than tumor region pairs did. The study found a significantly higher top-250-clone fraction in tumors than in blood (p = 0.039).

Co-extraction of RNA and DNA was performed on roughly 17-32 mg of unsorted bulk tissue. V lost 1 base, J lost 12 bases, and 9 bases stayed unmatched. The CDR3 has 15 residues. Ten or more counts support this clonotype. Its matching antigen is unknown. Reverse transcription of about 0.5 ug total RNA with a constant-region primer produced TCR beta cDNA. Amplification in three nested multiplex PCR rounds with slightly modified ARM-PCR gave rise to TCR beta libraries. In the first two PCR rounds, TRBV1-TRBV30 forward primers were paired with a C-beta reverse primer, and each round lasted approximately 9 cycles. TCRdb redid the calling of the multiplex PCR reads with MiXCR, one entry per CDR3 protein. The sample consists of some 94,000 distinct CDR3 sequences, over 55% of them appearing once.

The sample consisted of liver tumor tissue from sampling region 5. Described subset: tumor region T5, tumor centre. The chain couples TRBV12-3 or TRBV12-4 to TRBJ1-5; 10 nucleotides match TRBD1. The receptor comes from a woman aged 55-69 years with primary liver carcinoma and hepatitis B virus infection. The CDR3 sequence is CASSLGQGAGGRQHF. CDR3 nucleotides: TGTGCCAGCAGTTTAGGACAGGGGGCCGGTGGCCGCCAGCATTTT.